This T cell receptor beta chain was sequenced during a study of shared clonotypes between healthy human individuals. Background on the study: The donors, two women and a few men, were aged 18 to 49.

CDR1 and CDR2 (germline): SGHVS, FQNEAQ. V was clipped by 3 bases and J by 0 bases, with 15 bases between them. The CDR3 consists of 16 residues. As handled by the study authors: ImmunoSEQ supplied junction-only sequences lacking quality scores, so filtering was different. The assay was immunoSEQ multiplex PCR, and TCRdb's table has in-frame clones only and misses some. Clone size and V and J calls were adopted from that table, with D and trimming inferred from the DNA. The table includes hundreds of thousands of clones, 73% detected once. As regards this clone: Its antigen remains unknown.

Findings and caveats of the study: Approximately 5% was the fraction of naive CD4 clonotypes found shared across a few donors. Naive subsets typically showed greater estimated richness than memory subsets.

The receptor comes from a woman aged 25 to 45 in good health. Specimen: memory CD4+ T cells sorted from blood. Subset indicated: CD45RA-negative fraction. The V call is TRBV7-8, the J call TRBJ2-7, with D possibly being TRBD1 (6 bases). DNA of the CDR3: TGTGCCAGCAGCTTGGTGGGGACACCTTTCTCCTACGAGCAGTACTTC. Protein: CASSLVGTPFSYEQYF.